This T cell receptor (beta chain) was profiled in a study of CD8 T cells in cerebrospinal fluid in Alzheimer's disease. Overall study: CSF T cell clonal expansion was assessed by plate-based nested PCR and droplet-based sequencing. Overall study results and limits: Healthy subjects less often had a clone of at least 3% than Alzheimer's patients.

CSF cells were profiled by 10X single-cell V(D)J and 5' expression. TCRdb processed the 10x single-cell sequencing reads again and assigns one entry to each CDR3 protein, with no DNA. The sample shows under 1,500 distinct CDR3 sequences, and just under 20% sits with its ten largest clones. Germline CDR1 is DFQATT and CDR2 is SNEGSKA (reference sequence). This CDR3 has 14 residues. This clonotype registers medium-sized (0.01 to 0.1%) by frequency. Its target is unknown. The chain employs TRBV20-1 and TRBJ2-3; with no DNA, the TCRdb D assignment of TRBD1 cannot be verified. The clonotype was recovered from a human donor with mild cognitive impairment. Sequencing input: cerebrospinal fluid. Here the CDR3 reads CSASPPSFTDTQYF.